This TCR beta chain came from a study of blood T cell repertoires in COVID-19. Study at large: Italy, Spain and the United States were the sources of the convalescent and acute COVID-19 samples.

Study members were between about 18 and 90 years old and lived in fewer than 30 US regions. Participants' own reports of clinical history determined their cohort assignment. Sequenced by immunoSEQ multiplex PCR; TCRdb stores in-frame clones only, minus some. The sample yields around 50,000 clones, approximately 82% seen once. The receptor was derived from a woman between 50 and 59 years old with acute COVID-19. The specimen was PBMCs or T cells enriched from blood (not recorded which).

For the CDR3, the DNA is TGTGCCAGCACCCCCATGCGGGGGAGGGTTCGAAATGGAAACACCATATATTTT. Its translation is CASTPMRGRVRNGNTIYF. The chain is built from TRBV28 and TRBJ1-3; D may be TRBD1 (5 bases). CDR1 is MDHEN and CDR2 is SYDVKM in the germline V gene. The CDR3 has 18 amino acids. Trimming removed 7 bases at V and 3 bases at J, with 25 bases between.